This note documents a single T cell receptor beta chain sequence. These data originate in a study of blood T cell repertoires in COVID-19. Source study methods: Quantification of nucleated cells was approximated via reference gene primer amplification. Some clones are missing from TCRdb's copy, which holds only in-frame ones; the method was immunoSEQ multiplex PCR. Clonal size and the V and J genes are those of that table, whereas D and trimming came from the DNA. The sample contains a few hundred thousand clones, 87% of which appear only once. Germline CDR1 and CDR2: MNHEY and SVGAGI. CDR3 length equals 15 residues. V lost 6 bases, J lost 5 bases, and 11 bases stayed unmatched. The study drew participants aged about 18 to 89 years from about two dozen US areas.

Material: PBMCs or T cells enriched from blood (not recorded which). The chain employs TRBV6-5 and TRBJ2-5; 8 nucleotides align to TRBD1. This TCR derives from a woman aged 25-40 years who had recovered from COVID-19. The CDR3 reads CASSRGPRRPETQYF. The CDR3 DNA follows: TGTGCCAGCAGCAGGGGGCCCAGGAGGCCGGAGACCCAGTACTTC.